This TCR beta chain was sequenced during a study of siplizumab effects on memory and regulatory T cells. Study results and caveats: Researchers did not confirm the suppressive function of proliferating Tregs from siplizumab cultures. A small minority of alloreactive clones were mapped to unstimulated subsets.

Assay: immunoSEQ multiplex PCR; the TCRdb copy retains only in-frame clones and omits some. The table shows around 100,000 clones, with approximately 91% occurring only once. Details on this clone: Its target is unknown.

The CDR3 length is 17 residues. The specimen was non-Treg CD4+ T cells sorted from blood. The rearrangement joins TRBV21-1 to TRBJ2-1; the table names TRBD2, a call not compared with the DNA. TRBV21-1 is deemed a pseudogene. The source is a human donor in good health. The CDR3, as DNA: TGTGCCAGCAGCACGGGGACTAGCGGTAGCTCCTACAATGAGCAGTTCTTC. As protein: CASSTGTSGSSYNEQFF.